This is a list of T cell receptor beta chains from one sample in a study of blood T cells in healthy people across ages. Using its own MiXCR run on the 5' RACE reads, TCRdb lists one record per CDR3 protein. The sample consists of roughly 1.4 million distinct CDR3 sequences, around 55% of them appearing once. Sample: blood. Source of these receptors: a man younger than 35 in good health. CDR3s leave out the opening cysteine and the closing phenylalanine or tryptophan. Fields, in order: V gene, J gene, CDR3 length, CDR3 protein.

TRBV20-1,TRBJ2-7,10,SATRTAYEQY
TRBV12-3/TRBV12-4,TRBJ1-2,15,ASSPTLYRGSNYGYT
TRBV7-2,TRBJ1-6,12,ASSSDRANSPLH
TRBV5-1,TRBJ2-5,13,ASSQGLAGKETQY
TRBV6-5,.,11,ASSYQQNYEQY
TRBV7-6,TRBJ1-2,10,ASSLIQGDYT
TRBV4-1,.,12,ASSPLRGSDEQY
TRBV7-7,TRBJ2-3,14,ASSLGSGRGTDTQY
TRBV27,TRBJ2-7,14,ASSYGQPSGGYEQY
TRBV7-2,TRBJ1-2,12,ASSLGGLYWGYT
TRBV20-1,TRBJ2-3,13,SVQVGLAYTDTQY
TRBV7-8,.,16,ASSHIPGLAGGGETQY
TRBV11-2,TRBJ2-7,12,ASSLGTVLYEQY
TRBV29-1,TRBJ2-3,11,SGSGRMKDTQY
TRBV4-1,TRBJ2-3,13,ASSPGQKDTDTQY
TRBV4-1,TRBJ2-7,12,ASSQGTKFYEQY
TRBV5-1,.,12,ASGYVGGTYEQY
TRBV27,TRBJ2-1,12,ASNTGGSYNEQF
TRBV11-2,TRBJ2-5,12,ASSLIAGVETQY
TRBV10-3,TRBJ2-7,12,AISDGGVDYEQY
TRBV20-1,.,13,SAIPYSGHPYEQY
TRBV6-6,TRBJ1-2,8,ASKQGGYT
TRBV20-1,TRBJ1-2,11,SARTTGGYGYT
TRBV20-1,TRBJ2-1,12,SAIAGGVYNEQF
TRBV7-2,TRBJ1-5,12,ASSFDFGGQPQH
TRBV3-1,TRBJ1-2,15,ASSQRPGQGSEYGYT
TRBV12-3/TRBV12-4,TRBJ2-7,15,ASSFEGLAGPGNEQY
TRBV11-2,TRBJ2-7,15,ASQPSGLAGLFYEQY
TRBV4-3,TRBJ1-6,15,ASSQDLSSANNSPLH
TRBV29-1,TRBJ2-2,12,SVGGSPNTGELF
TRBV4-2,TRBJ2-4,14,ASSPGDSQGSYIQY
TRBV29-1,TRBJ1-5,11,SVGEVSNQPQH
TRBV2,TRBJ1-1,12,ASSEQTLKTEAF
TRBV20-1,TRBJ1-5,14,SARELTGAGLQPQH
TRBV11-2,TRBJ2-2,10,ASSLDFGELF
TRBV6-6,TRBJ1-4,12,ASTLTGASEKLF
TRBV12-3/TRBV12-4,TRBJ1-1,14,ASSRLGQGWNTEAF
TRBV4-3,TRBJ1-2,12,ASSHAGEGYGYT
TRBV7-2,TRBJ2-1,13,ASSLPTSGRAEQF
TRBV7-9,TRBJ1-2,11,ASSYGEDYGYT
TRBV6-6,TRBJ2-5,12,ASSYSTSPETQY
TRBV29-1,TRBJ1-1,12,SVDSYPMNTEAF
TRBV25-1,TRBJ1-4,12,ASSVLGTNEKLF
TRBV6-2/TRBV6-3,TRBJ2-1,14,ASSYLPTSGYNEQF
TRBV6-2/TRBV6-3,TRBJ1-2,12,ASSYVDRFYGYT